The 3 T cell receptor beta chains below were found in one sample sequenced in a study of Ad26.COV2.S vaccination and SARS-CoV-2 variants (dated by TCRdb to the early 2020s). Read against the paper, the sample's treatment or condition label means: roughly 20 received Ad26.COV2.S at low or high dose, single or two shots; about 5 received placebo; per-sample allocation not given. For vaccine and placebo recipients, the sequenced repertoires came from samples collected on day 63 after the first injection. Libraries were constructed by the immunoSEQ multiplex PCR assay. In TCRdb, the immuneACCESS table is reduced to in-frame sequences with V and J assigned. These tables do not hold every clone; where another copy was compared, an unresolved V gene accounts for under half, and the others remain unexplained. The sample yields around 270,000 clones; 87% were counted once. The ten largest clones represent about 2.8% of the sample.

The sample here was peripheral blood, taken in a trial of Ad26.COV2.S vaccine versus placebo. The receptor set was obtained from a person between 18 and 60 years old who received the Ad26.COV2.S COVID-19 vaccine or a placebo.

This clone came up a few times. V usage is TRBV29-1 and J usage is TRBJ2-5; 8 bases fit TRBD2. The J segment lost 5 bases and the V segment lost 4 bases, leaving 6 bases of the junction unmatched. CDR1 SQVTM and CDR2 ANQGSEA come from the germline V gene. The CDR3 has 13 amino acids. The CDR3 nucleotides read TGCAGCGTTGCCCGGGGGGGCCGGGAGACCCAGTACTTC. It translates to CSVARGGRETQYF.

The count of this clone is one. The genes are TRBV12-3 or TRBV12-4 and TRBJ1-1; no clear D. Trimming pared 7 bases from V and 10 bases from J, leaving 13 bases between. The CDR3 has 11 residues. The CDR3 DNA follows: TGTGCCAGCACCAAAGACGGCGGAGCTTTCTTT. This translates into CASTKDGGAFF.

The CDR3 loop is CSFFQGGKGKLFF. The CDR3 DNA sequence: TGCAGTTTTTTTCAGGGGGGAAAAGGAAAACTGTTTTTT. V is TRBV29-1 and J is TRBJ1-4, with 7 bases matching TRBD1. The CDR3 has 13 residues. Germline CDR1 and CDR2: SQVTM and ANQGSEA.